The present entry profiles one T cell receptor beta chain with its context. The antigen is not known. The authors reverse transcribed about 0.5 to 1 ug RNA with random hexamers. A multiplex approach, immunoSEQ multiplex PCR, amplified TCR beta CDR3 across 54 Vbeta and 13 Jbeta. Using its own MiXCR run on the immunoSEQ multiplex PCR reads, TCRdb lists one record per CDR3 protein. Counted here are 140,000 to 150,000 distinct CDR3 sequences, roughly 95% occurring once; the ten biggest clones make up approximately 0.11%. CDR3 length: 14 residues. Trimming pared 0 bases from V and 10 bases from J, leaving 12 bases between. Germline CDR1 is MNHEY and CDR2 is SVGEGT. TCR beta sequencing covered blood CD8+ and CD4+ T cells. TEMRA cells were FACS-enriched, unlike CD8+ and CD4+ T cells, which were negatively isolated. This sample is drawn from a study of CD8 T cells in Susac syndrome. Findings and caveats of the study: By the study's own acknowledgment, its TCR sequencing and HLA analysis included relatively few individuals.

The sequence derives from a human donor with multiple sclerosis. The sequencing sample was made of CD4+ T cells from PBMCs. V is TRBV6-2 or TRBV6-3 and J is TRBJ1-4; D perhaps matches TRBD1 (6 bases). CDR3 amino acids: CASSYSWGRGKLFF. As DNA, the CDR3 is TGTGCCAGCAGTTACTCGTGGGGGCGCGGAAAACTGTTTTTT.